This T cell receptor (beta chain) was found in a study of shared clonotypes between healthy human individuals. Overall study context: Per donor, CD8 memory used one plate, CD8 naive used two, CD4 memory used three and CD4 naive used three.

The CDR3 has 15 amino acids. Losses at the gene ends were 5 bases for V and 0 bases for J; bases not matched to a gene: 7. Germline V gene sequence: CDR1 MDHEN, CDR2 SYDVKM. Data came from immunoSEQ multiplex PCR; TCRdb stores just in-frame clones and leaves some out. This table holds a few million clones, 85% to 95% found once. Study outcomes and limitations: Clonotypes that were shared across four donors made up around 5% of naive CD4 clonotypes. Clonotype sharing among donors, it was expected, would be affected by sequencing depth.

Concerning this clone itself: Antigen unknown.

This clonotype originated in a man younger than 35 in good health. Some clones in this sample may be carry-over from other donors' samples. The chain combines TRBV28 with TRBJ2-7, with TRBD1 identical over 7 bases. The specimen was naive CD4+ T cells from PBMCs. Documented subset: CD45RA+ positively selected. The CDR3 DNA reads TGTGCCAGCAGTCCCATAGACAGGGACTCCTACGAGCAGTACTTC. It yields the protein CASSPIDRDSYEQYF. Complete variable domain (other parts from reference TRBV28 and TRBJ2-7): DVKVTQSSRYLVKRTGEKVFLECVQDMDHENMFWYRQDPGLGLRLIYFSYDVKMKEKGDIPEGYSVSREKKERFSLILESASTNQTSMYLCASSPIDRDSYEQYFGPGTRLTVT.